The 12 T cell receptor beta chains below all came from one sample that was sequenced in a study of blood T cell repertoires in COVID-19. Produced via immunoSEQ multiplex PCR; TCRdb's table is partial and in-frame only. The sample yields some 220,000 clones, 84% seen once. The sequenced sample consisted of peripheral blood. All receptors derive from a man between 50 and 59 years old with acute or convalescent COVID-19.

V is TRBV2 and J is TRBJ2-2; tentative D call: TRBD2 (5 bases). V shed 8 bases and J shed 6 bases, with 16 bases lying between them. Germline V gene lookup returns CDR1 SNHLY and CDR2 FYNNEI. The CDR3 spans 14 residues. The CDR3 here is CASDYLRTAGELFF. The CDR3 DNA sequence: TGTGCCAGCGACTATTTACGAACGGCCGGGGAGCTGTTTTTT.

This chain joins TRBV14 and TRBJ1-2, with D tentatively TRBD1 (6 bases). Germline V CDR1 and CDR2: SGHDN, FVKESK. The V end was cut by 5 bases, the J end by 7 bases, with 14 bases between. The CDR3 has 13 amino acids. This CDR3 is CASSSRDIFGYTF. The CDR3 nucleotides read TGTGCCAGCAGCTCCCGGGACATTTTTGGCTACACCTTC.

This clone was counted a single time. The gene calls are TRBV11-2 and TRBJ1-2; TRBD1 agrees at 7 bases. CDR3 length: 16 residues. CDR1 is SGHAT and CDR2 is FQNNGV in the germline V gene. V lost 4 bases, J lost 0 bases, and 8 bases stayed unmatched. This chain's CDR3 is CASSSGTGTANYGYTF. The DNA for the CDR3 is TGTGCCAGCAGCTCAGGTACCGGGACAGCTAACTATGGCTACACCTTC.

V is TRBV5-5 and J is TRBJ1-1, with 7 bases identical to TRBD1. The V and J ends lost 4 bases and 3 bases, in that order; junction bases with no gene match: 6. The CDR3 has 14 residues. Per germline, CDR1 SGHKS and CDR2 YYEKEE (reference sequence). This CDR3 reads CASSDRDLDTEAFF. DNA of the CDR3: TGTGCCAGCAGCGACAGGGATTTAGACACTGAAGCTTTCTTT.

CDR3 nucleotides: TGTGCCAGCAGCGTGCGGGGGGTGGCGGAGACCCAGTACTTC. It specifies CASSVRGVAETQYF. The rearrangement joins TRBV9 to TRBJ2-5, with 8 positions matching TRBD2. Trimming at V came to 2 bases and at J to 5 bases, leaving 5 bases not matched to a gene. The CDR3 spans 14 residues. The germline V gene encodes CDR1 SGDLS and CDR2 YYNGEE.

This clone is a singleton in its sample. V usage is TRBV5-4 and J usage is TRBJ2-7, with a tentative D call TRBD1 (6 bases). With 0 bases removed from V and 7 bases from J, the gap between germline ends came to 20 bases. The germline gives CDR1 SGHNT, CDR2 YYREEE (reference sequence). The CDR3 is made up of 16 amino acids. The CDR3 is CASSLAVAGAIGEQYF. CDR3 DNA sequence: TGTGCCAGCAGCTTGGCGGTGGCAGGGGCGATTGGGGAGCAGTACTTC. Combining the CDR3 with reference TRBV5-4 and TRBJ2-7 gives the whole variable domain ETGVTQSPTHLIKTRGQQVTLRCSSQSGHNTVSWYQQALGQGPQFIFQYYREEENGRGNFPPRFSGLQFPNYSSELNVNALELDDSALYLCASSLAVAGAIGEQYFGPGTRLTVT.

This clone has just a few counts. The same CDR3 arises from other DNA sequences in this sample as well. The chain employs TRBV4-2 and TRBJ2-7, with 7 nucleotides matching TRBD1. This CDR3 region has 15 residues. Germline assignment: CDR1 LGHNA and CDR2 YNFKEQ. The V gene end was trimmed by 1 base and the J gene end by 2 bases; junction bases not matched to a gene: 5. The CDR3 DNA reads as TGTGCCAGCAGCCAAGTGACAGGGCAAACCTACGAGCAGTACTTC. Translated, it gives CASSQVTGQTYEQYF.

The chain carries TRBV30 and TRBJ1-4; D uncertain. This CDR3 has 11 residues. Germline V lookup: CDR1 GTSNPN, CDR2 SVGIG (reference sequence). Trimming shortened V by 2 bases and J by 8 bases, and 6 bases separated the two germline ends. As DNA, the CDR3 is TGTGCCTGGAGTAGGAGGGAAAAACTGTTTTTT. Protein sequence: CAWSRREKLFF.

This CDR3 reads CASSEGEDTYQPQHF. In DNA form, the CDR3 reads TGTGCCAGCAGTGAAGGAGAGGATACATATCAGCCCCAGCATTTT. The V gene is TRBV6-1, the J gene TRBJ1-5, with unresolved D. The germline CDR1 and CDR2 sequences are MNHNS and SASEGT. The CDR3 runs 15 residues. V lost 1 base and J lost 5, with 12 bases in between.

About this clone: Other nucleotide sequences from this sample produce the same CDR3. The chain employs TRBV12-3 or TRBV12-4 and TRBJ1-1; TRBD1 agrees at 11 bases. This CDR3 is 13 amino acids long. The J segment lost 4 bases and the V segment lost 6 bases, leaving 1 base of the junction unmatched. This CDR3 reads CASRGTGGTEAFF. DNA of the CDR3: TGTGCCAGCAGGGGGACAGGGGGCACTGAAGCTTTCTTT.

The chain joins TRBV28 to TRBJ2-7, with D hard to call. V lost 3 bases and J 4 bases, leaving 10 bases between the germline ends. Germline V gene data show CDR1 as MDHEN and CDR2 as SYDVKM. This CDR3 spans 13 amino acids. The DNA for the CDR3 is TGTGCCAGCAGTTTGGTCCAACTTTACGAGCAGTACTTC. Its translation: CASSLVQLYEQYF.

The V and J genes are TRBV2 and TRBJ1-4, with 8 bases that match TRBD1. The CDR3 spans 13 residues. Germline V CDR1 and CDR2: SNHLY, FYNNEI. Trimming at V came to 7 bases and at J to 5 bases, leaving 3 bases not matched to a gene. For the CDR3, the DNA is TGTGCCAGCATTGGACAGGGCAATGAAAAACTGTTTTTT. Its protein product is CASIGQGNEKLFF.